A single sample is the source of the 18 T cell receptor beta chains below, sequenced in a study of T cells in women clearing cervical HPV infection. Method: immunoSEQ multiplex PCR; TCRdb's copy keeps in-frame clones and lacks some. Its table records about 44,000 clones. Source material: blood buffy coat. The origin of the receptors is a woman aged 18 to 69 with a cervical HPV16 infection that either progressed to CIN3+ or cleared (not recorded which).

Comments on this clone: From the germline J gene comes the end of the CDR3, since the read stops 3 residues before it. This rearrangement joins TRBV20-1 to TRBJ2-1, with 12 bases identical to TRBD2. The CDR3 is made up of 14 amino acids. V trimming: 5 bases; J trimming: 7 bases; junction bases outside the gene matches: 6. Germline V CDR1 and CDR2: DFQATT, SNEGSKA (reference sequence). CDR3 DNA, as far as it was read: TGCAGTGCTTCTCTAGCGGGAGGGGTAAATGAG. Amino acid sequence: CSASLAGGVNE. From start to end, the CDR3 is CSASLAGGVNEQFF.

To note about this clone: The read gets to within 3 residues of the CDR3 end, and the germline J gene fills in the rest. The rearrangement joins TRBV18 to TRBJ1-1; 7 positions agree with TRBD1. The germline CDR1 and CDR2 sequences are KGHSH and LQKENI. The CDR3 extends over 14 amino acids. Trimming at V came to 5 bases and at J to 4 bases, leaving 7 bases not matched to a gene. CDR3 sequence: CASSIGQEGTEAFF. The DNA read from the CDR3 is TGTGCCAGCTCAATTGGACAGGAGGGCACTGAA.

The CDR3 here is CASSQEQGFPLHF. The part of the CDR3 DNA that was read is TGCGCCAGCAGCCAAGAACAGGGCTTCCCC. The chain is built from TRBV4-1 and TRBJ1-6, with D perhaps matching TRBD1 (6 bases). Read data end 3 residues before the CDR3 end; the end is taken from the germline J gene. Looked up from germline, CDR1 is MGHRA and CDR2 is YSYEKL. The CDR3 spans 13 residues.

Remarks on this clone: Coverage ceases 3 residues before the CDR3 finishes, and the germline J gene fills in the end. The J gene is TRBJ2-7, the V gene TRBV6-2 or TRBV6-3; D call uncertain. The CDR3 has 15 amino acids. Germline assignment: CDR1 MNHEY and CDR2 SVGEGT. Trimming removed 4 bases at V and 0 bases at J, with 13 bases between. The covered CDR3 bases are TGTGCCAGCAGTTTACGGGTCCTAAACTCCTACGAG. It encodes CASSLRVLNSYE. The full-length CDR3 reads as CASSLRVLNSYEQYF.

CDR3 region: CASSHGTGDEQFF. The CDR3 DNA, read in part, is TGTGCCAGCAGCCACGGGACAGGGGATGAG. The chain combines TRBV11-2 with TRBJ2-1; 10 nucleotides match TRBD1. The sequenced fragment ends 3 residues before the CDR3 boundary, so the rest is inferred from the germline J gene. V lost 5 bases to trimming and J lost 8 bases; unmatched junction nucleotides: 3. This CDR3 region has 13 residues. Per the germline V gene, CDR1 is SGHAT and CDR2 is FQNNGV.

The sequenced CDR3 bases are TGCAGTGCTAGACAACAGGGGCGGTATGGAGGGGAG. It encodes CSARQQGRYGGE. The whole CDR3 protein is CSARQQGRYGGELFF. The rearrangement joins TRBV20-1 to TRBJ2-2; 7 bases fit TRBD1. The read stops 3 residues short of the end of the CDR3; the missing end is completed from the germline J gene. Germline V gives CDR1 DFQATT, CDR2 SNEGSKA (reference sequence). The CDR3 runs to 15 residues. J gave up 8 bases and V 2 bases, and 11 bases lay outside the gene matches.

Comment on this clone: The sequence runs out 3 residues before the end of the CDR3; the remainder is reconstructed from the germline J gene. V usage is TRBV7-3 and J usage is TRBJ1-1; the D is unclear. Germline V gene data show CDR1 as SGHTA and CDR2 as FQGTGA. The CDR3 length is 11 residues. CDR3 sequence: CASSSRWEAFF. The part of the CDR3 DNA that was read is TGTGCCAGCAGCTCCAGGTGGGAA.

Points on this clone: The CDR3 is cut off 3 residues early in the read; its end comes from the germline J gene. The gene calls are TRBV7-3 and TRBJ2-5, with 9 bases fitting TRBD2. Germline assignment: CDR1 SGHTA and CDR2 FQGTGA. This CDR3 has 15 amino acids. V lost 1 base to trimming and J lost 4 bases; unmatched junction nucleotides: 4. The covered CDR3 bases are TGTGCCAGCAGCTTAAGTCTAGCGGGATCAGAGACC. Its protein is CASSLSLAGSET. The whole CDR3 sequence is CASSLSLAGSETQYF.

Points on this clone: The read gets to within 3 residues of the CDR3 end, and the germline J gene fills in the rest. The J gene is TRBJ2-1, the V gene TRBV18, with a possible D match to TRBD1 (5 bases). CDR1 is KGHSH, CDR2 LQKENI, per germline. Deletions cut 3 bases from V and 9 bases from J, with 15 bases between. The CDR3 runs to 14 residues. CDR3 bases read: TGTGCCAGCTCACCCGTGACAGACCTACGTGAG. Translated, it gives CASSPVTDLRE. The whole CDR3 sequence reads CASSPVTDLREQFF.

In regard to this clone: The DNA ends 3 residues before the CDR3 does, and the rest of the CDR3 is filled in from the germline J gene. The chain links TRBV2 to TRBJ1-2, with a tentative D call TRBD1 (5 bases). This CDR3 spans 15 amino acids. From germline, CDR1 is SNHLY and CDR2 FYNNEI. Trimming took 6 bases from V and 3 from J, leaving 17 bases between them. The chain's CDR3 is CASRSLGQGDYGYTF. The CDR3 bases that were read are TGTGCCAGCAGGTCCTTGGGGCAGGGCGACTATGGC. Looking up the rest from reference TRBV2 and TRBJ1-2 gives the full variable domain: EPEVTQTPSHQVTQMGQEVILRCVPISNHLYFYWYRQILGQKVEFLVSFYNNEISEKSEIFDDQFSVERPDGSNFTLKIRSTKLEDSAMYFCASRSLGQGDYGYTFGSGTRLTVV.

On this clone: Read data end 3 residues before the CDR3 end; the end is taken from the germline J gene. This rearrangement joins TRBV19 to TRBJ2-7; D perhaps matches TRBD1 (6 bases). V dropped 1 base and J dropped 2 bases, with 9 bases sitting between them. CDR1 is LNHDA and CDR2 is SQIVND in the germline V gene (reference sequence). The CDR3 is 14 residues long. The DNA read from the CDR3 is TGTGCCAGTAGTATAGGTTGGGACACCTACGAG. It is translated as CASSIGWDTYE. The whole CDR3 is CASSIGWDTYEQYF.

CDR3 sequence: CASSLRTGLGEKLFF. The part of the CDR3 DNA that was read is TGTGCCAGCAGCCTCCGGACAGGGCTAGGTGAAAAG. The chain links TRBV7-2 to TRBJ2-2, with 8 bases matching TRBD1. The CDR3 extends 3 residues past the end of the read, so its final part is completed from the germline J gene. The CDR3 consists of 15 residues. Germline V lookup: CDR1 SGHTA, CDR2 FQGNSA.

Details on this clone: The read gets to within 3 residues of the CDR3 end, and the germline J gene fills in the rest. The genes are TRBV18 and TRBJ1-2; 8 nucleotides align to TRBD1. Germline loops: CDR1 KGHSH, CDR2 LQKENI. This CDR3 spans 16 amino acids. This CDR3 is CASSPRGTGGLRDYTF. CDR3 DNA (partial): TGTGCCAGCTCACCACGGGGAACAGGGGGATTACGAGAC.

In the case of this clone: From the germline J gene comes the end of the CDR3, since the read stops 3 residues before it. J is TRBJ2-5 and V is TRBV11-2, with D perhaps matching TRBD1 (6 bases). V was trimmed by 3 bases and J by 3 bases, leaving 8 bases between them. This CDR3 is built from 13 residues. From germline, CDR1 is SGHAT and CDR2 FQNNGV. CDR3: CASSFWTEETQYF. The DNA read from the CDR3 is TGTGCCAGCAGCTTCTGGACAGAAGAGACC.

Note on this clone: Read data end 3 residues before the CDR3 end; the end is taken from the germline J gene. The chain carries TRBV12-3 or TRBV12-4 and TRBJ1-2; maybe TRBD1 (5 bases). This CDR3 is built from 14 residues. V was cut by 7 bases and J by 0 bases, with 12 bases left in between. CDR3 sequence reads: CASKRQRTNYGYTF. The sequenced CDR3 bases are TGTGCCAGCAAAAGACAGAGAACTAACTATGGC.

A note on this clone: The CDR3 end is not reached by the read, which stops 3 residues before it; the germline J gene fills it in. The chain is built from TRBV2 and TRBJ2-1; D is unclear. The CDR3 has 12 amino acids. CDR1 is SNHLY and CDR2 is FYNNEI in the germline V gene. Deletions cut 4 bases from V and 5 bases from J, with 6 bases between. The covered CDR3 bases are TGTGCCAGCAGTGTGTATGACAATGAG. Protein product: CASSVYDNE. The full CDR3 sequence reads CASSVYDNEQFF. The full variable domain, in which reference TRBV2 and TRBJ2-1 provide the parts outside the CDR3, is EPEVTQTPSHQVTQMGQEVILRCVPISNHLYFYWYRQILGQKVEFLVSFYNNEISEKSEIFDDQFSVERPDGSNFTLKIRSTKLEDSAMYFCASSVYDNEQFFGPGTRLTVL.

Concerning this clone itself: An end of the junction does not agree with germline; a read error may underlie this. From the germline J gene comes the end of the CDR3, since the read stops 3 residues before it. Other DNA variants within this sample encode the same CDR3. This chain joins TRBV5-6 and TRBJ1-3; D remains ambiguous. The CDR3 loop spans 15 amino acids. CDR1 and CDR2 from the germline V gene are SGHDT and YYEEEE. CDR3 DNA (partial): TGTGCCAGCAGCTTTCCTCCAGGCGCTGGAAACACG. Translation gives CASSFPPGAGNT. The CDR3, in full, reads CASSFPPGAGNTIYF.

Points on this clone: The CDR3 end falls 3 residues outside the read, so it is completed with the germline J gene. V and J are TRBV19 and TRBJ1-4; D is possibly TRBD1 (5 bases). The V end lost 4 bases, the J end lost 5 bases, and 14 bases lay between the germline ends. CDR1 and CDR2 (germline): LNHDA, SQIVND (reference sequence). The CDR3 is 15 residues long. The CDR3 bases that were read are TGTGCCAGTAGTAGCGGGGCTGAGGGGAATGAAAAA. This gives the protein CASSSGAEGNEK. The whole CDR3 reads CASSSGAEGNEKLFF.